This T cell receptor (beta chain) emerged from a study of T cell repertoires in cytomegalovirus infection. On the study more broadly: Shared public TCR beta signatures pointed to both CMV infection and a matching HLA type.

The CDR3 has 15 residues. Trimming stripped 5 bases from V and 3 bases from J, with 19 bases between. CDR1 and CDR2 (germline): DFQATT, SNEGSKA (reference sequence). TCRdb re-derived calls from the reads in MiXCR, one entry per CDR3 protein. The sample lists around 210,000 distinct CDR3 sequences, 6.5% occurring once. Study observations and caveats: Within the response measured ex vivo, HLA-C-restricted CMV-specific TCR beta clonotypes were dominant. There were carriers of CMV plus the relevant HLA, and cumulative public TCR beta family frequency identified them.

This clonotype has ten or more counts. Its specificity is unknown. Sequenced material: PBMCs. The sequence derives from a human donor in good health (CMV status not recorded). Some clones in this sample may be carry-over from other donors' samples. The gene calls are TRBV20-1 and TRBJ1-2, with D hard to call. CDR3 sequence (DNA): TGCAGTGCTTACTCAGGCCGGGGTCCCGACTATGGCTACACCTTC. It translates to CSAYSGRGPDYGYTF.